This T cell receptor (beta chain) was identified in a study of CD8 T cells in Susac syndrome (dated by TCRdb to between 2018 and 2021). With regard to the full study: Of the Susac syndrome patients who were sequenced, more than five had clinically active disease and eight were in clinical remission. CD8+ T cell repertoire clonality was compared between around eleven healthy donors, approximately 14 Susac syndrome patients and roughly 15 multiple sclerosis patients. At the time of blood withdrawal, Susac syndrome patients were either therapy-naive, taking corticosteroids (with some also receiving IVIg), or on IVIg alone. Whether CD8+ T cell activation and differentiation in Susac syndrome was antigen driven was tested using repertoire sequencing. Study-level results and caveats: The study acknowledged that relatively few individuals were included in the TCR sequencing and HLA analysis. Some 15 Susac-specific public clones were identified in the total CD8+ repertoire, and four to six Susac-specific public clones were identified in the CD8+ TEMRA repertoire. Clonal expansion was seen in Susac syndrome CD8+ repertoires, peaking in CD8+ TEMRA cells and being greater in clinically active patients than in remitting ones.

High-throughput TCR beta sequencing profiled peripheral blood CD8+ and CD4+ T cells from healthy donors, Susac syndrome patients and multiple sclerosis patients. The Susac syndrome patients fulfilled recently defined diagnostic criteria for either definite or probable disease. CD8+ TEMRA cells were enriched by FACS, while bulk CD8+ and CD4+ T cells were purified by magnetic negative isolation. Blood was collected in EDTA tubes and processed within 24 hours, with PBMCs isolated through density gradient centrifugation. PBMCs intended for TCR sequencing were cryopreserved in liquid nitrogen and thawed later in a water bath at 37 degrees C. A purity of at least 90% was achieved for sorted or isolated CD4+, CD8+ and CD8+ TEMRA cells. Note on this clonotype: Its antigen is still unknown. No base quality information exists; no much larger clone differs at one position.

The CDR3 contains 12 residues, cysteine and phenylalanine counted. The entry retains the CDR3 DNA only, 36 bases that are in frame from base 1. At the junction V is shortened by 4 bases and J by 3 bases, with 4 bases in between. RNA was extracted using the RNeasy kit, and about 0.45 to 1 microgram was reverse transcribed with random hexamers. The immunoSEQ multiplex PCR assay, covering 54 Vbeta and 13 Jbeta segments, was used to amplify TCR beta CDR3 regions. PCR amplification bias was corrected using a synthetic template baseline for primer optimization and computational correction. As for the original processing: Only productive sequences were kept, with reads annotated to V, D and J genes according to IMGT and analyzed in immunoSEQ Analyzer. Clonality was calculated as one minus the Shannon entropy normalized by log2 of the number of productive unique sequences. Public and private clones were assessed among the 100 most prevalent clones of each patient and control. Clones were defined as Susac-specific when absent from the healthy and MS cohorts, from approximately 1,100 published viral clones and from other ImmuneACCESS disease sequences. The public reads were reprocessed in TCRdb via fastp at Q25 and MiXCR, keeping in-frame beta chains. Rows with a matching CDR3 protein are joined into one entry that keeps the most common DNA and genes. These V and J calls originate from TCRdb's pipeline instead of the authors' own analysis. For this sample the table gives around 53,000 distinct CDR3 sequences, of which over 90% were detected only once. Roughly 0.8% of the sample belongs to the ten largest clones.

This clonotype was sampled from a human donor with Susac syndrome. Material: CD8+ T cells from PBMCs. The chain was built from TRBV12-3 or TRBV12-4 and TRBJ1-5; the D gene lacks a confident call. The base sequence is TGTGCCAGCAGTTGGCTCAATCAGCCCCAGCATTTT. Translated, this gives CASSWLNQPQHF.